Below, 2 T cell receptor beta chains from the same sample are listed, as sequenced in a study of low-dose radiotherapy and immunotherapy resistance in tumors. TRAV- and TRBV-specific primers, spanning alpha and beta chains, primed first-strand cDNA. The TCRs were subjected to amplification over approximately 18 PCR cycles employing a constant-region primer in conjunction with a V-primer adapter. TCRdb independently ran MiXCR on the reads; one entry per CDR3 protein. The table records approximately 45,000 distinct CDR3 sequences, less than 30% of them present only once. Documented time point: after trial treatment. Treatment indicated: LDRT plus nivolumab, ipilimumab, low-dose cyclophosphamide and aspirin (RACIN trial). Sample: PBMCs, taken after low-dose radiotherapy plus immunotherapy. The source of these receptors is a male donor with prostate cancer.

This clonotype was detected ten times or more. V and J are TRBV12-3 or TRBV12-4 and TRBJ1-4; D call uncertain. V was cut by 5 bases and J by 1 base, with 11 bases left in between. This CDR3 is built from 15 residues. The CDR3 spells CASSHTRITNEKLFF. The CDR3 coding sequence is TGTGCCAGCAGTCACACGAGAATAACTAATGAAAAACTGTTTTTT.

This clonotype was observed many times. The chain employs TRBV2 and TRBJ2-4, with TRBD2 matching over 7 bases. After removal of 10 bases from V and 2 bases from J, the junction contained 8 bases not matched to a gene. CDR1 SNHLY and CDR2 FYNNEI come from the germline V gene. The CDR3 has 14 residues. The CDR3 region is CATKPGGSKNIQYF. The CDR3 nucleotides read TGTGCCACAAAGCCGGGGGGTTCCAAAAACATTCAGTACTTC.